The 9 T cell receptor beta chains given below trace back to one sample, sequenced in a study of T cells in Graves' hyperthyroidism and ophthalmopathy (dated by TCRdb to about 2019). Libraries were built with multiplex PCR. TCRdb shows the sequencer as Illumina HiSeq 2000. Amplification of TCR beta CDR3 regions was carried out from RNA transcripts. For the first round of RT-PCR on the TCR CDR3, the HTBI primer set was used together with the Qiagen OneStep RT-PCR kit. In TCRdb, the public reads were trimmed at Q25 with fastp and aligned with MiXCR, with productive beta chains retained. Rows matching on CDR3 protein sequence are summarized as one entry with the most common DNA and genes. Across this sample there are 550,000 to 600,000 distinct CDR3 sequences, with more than 45% seen only once. The ten biggest clones cover roughly 19% of the sample. Sequences were obtained from peripheral blood or thyroid tissue (not recorded which). These receptor sequences come from an adult woman with Graves' disease, either hyperthyroidism or ophthalmopathy (not recorded which).

This clonotype came up many times. The V and J genes are TRBV7-3 and TRBJ1-1; TRBD1 is a possible D gene (5 bases). V dropped 5 bases and J dropped 4 bases, with 17 bases sitting between them. CDR1 SGHTA and CDR2 FQGTGA come from the germline V gene. The CDR3 is made up of 15 amino acids. The CDR3 DNA reads TGTGCCAGCAGCCTTGGTGGGGGTCGGAGCACTGAAGCTTTCTTT. This codes for CASSLGGGRSTEAFF.

To note about this clonotype: The CDR3 does not close with the conserved phenylalanine or tryptophan, likely indicating a read error. The CDR3 loop is CSARDERGQPQHS. Written as DNA, the CDR3 is TGCAGTGCTAGAGATGAAAGGGGGCAGCCCCAGCATTCT. The V and J genes are TRBV20-1 and TRBJ1-5, with a weak D call TRBD1 (6 bases). The germline V and J ends were trimmed by 0 bases and 7 bases, with 10 bases remaining between them. This CDR3 region has 13 residues. From germline, CDR1 is DFQATT and CDR2 SNEGSKA (reference sequence).

The chain is built from TRBV28 and TRBJ1-5, with TRBD1 matching 8 bases. Trimming cost V 2 bases and J 5 bases; bases outside gene matches: 5. This CDR3 is 15 amino acids long. Germline CDR1 and CDR2: MDHEN and SYDVKM. For the CDR3, the DNA is TGTGCCAGCAGTTTAGGGGGACAGGAGTATCAGCCCCAGCATTTT. Translation gives CASSLGGQEYQPQHF.

The chain joins TRBV7-9 to TRBJ2-2, with D maybe TRBD2 (5 bases). CDR3 length: 13 residues. Germline V gene sequence: CDR1 SEHNR, CDR2 FQNEAQ (reference sequence). V was shortened by 6 bases and J by 9 bases, with 14 bases between the two germline ends. The CDR3 loop is CASSSTGERELFF. In DNA form, the CDR3 reads TGTGCCAGCAGTTCGACTGGGGAGAGGGAGCTGTTTTTT. The full variable domain, with the rest looked up from reference TRBV7-9 and TRBJ2-2, is DTGVSQNPRHKITKRGQNVTFRCDPISEHNRLYWYRQTLGQGPEFLTYFQNEAQLEKSRLLSDRFSAERPKGSFSTLEIQRTEQGDSAMYLCASSSTGERELFFGEGSRLTVL.

The rearrangement joins TRBV27 to TRBJ2-7; 11 positions match TRBD2. After removal of 8 bases from V and 3 bases from J, the junction contained 6 bases not matched to a gene. The CDR3 has 14 amino acids. Per the germline V gene, CDR1 is MNHEY and CDR2 is SMNVEV (reference sequence). DNA of the CDR3: TGTGCCAGCGCATTAGCGGGAGGGGACTACGAGCAGTACTTC. It yields the protein CASALAGGDYEQYF.

The genes are TRBV2 and TRBJ1-5; TRBD1 matches at 9 bases. Per germline, CDR1 SNHLY and CDR2 FYNNEI. The CDR3 consists of 14 residues. After removal of 7 bases from V and 5 bases from J, the junction contained 6 bases not matched to a gene. CDR3 sequence reads: CASKIDRGDQPQHF. CDR3 DNA: TGTGCCAGCAAAATAGACAGGGGGGATCAGCCCCAGCATTTT.

This clonotype was counted ten times or more. The V call is TRBV2, the J call TRBJ1-2; a possible D gene is TRBD1 (5 bases). Germline CDR1 reads SNHLY; CDR2 reads FYNNEI. This CDR3 has 15 amino acids. V lost 6 bases and J lost 2, with 16 bases in between. The CDR3 nucleotides read TGTGCCAGCAGCTACGACAAGGGGTACAACTATGGCTACACCTTC. Protein: CASSYDKGYNYGYTF.

This rearrangement joins TRBV10-3 to TRBJ1-5; maybe TRBD1 (5 bases). V was trimmed by 6 bases and J by 11 bases, leaving 23 bases between them. Germline V CDR1 and CDR2: ENHRY, SYGVKD. The CDR3 length is 15 residues. The CDR3 nucleotides are TGTGCCATCAGATCCGGGACTAGCGGGAGGGAGACCCAGCATTTT. Translation gives CAIRSGTSGRETQHF.

The gene calls are TRBV12-3 or TRBV12-4 and TRBJ2-7, with D tentatively TRBD2 (7 bases). The V gene lost 5 bases and the J gene lost 2 bases, with 16 bases spanning the gap. This CDR3 is built from 15 residues. This chain's CDR3 is CASSKSGTKAYEQYF. The CDR3, as DNA: TGTGCCAGCAGTAAAAGCGGGACAAAGGCCTACGAGCAGTACTTC.